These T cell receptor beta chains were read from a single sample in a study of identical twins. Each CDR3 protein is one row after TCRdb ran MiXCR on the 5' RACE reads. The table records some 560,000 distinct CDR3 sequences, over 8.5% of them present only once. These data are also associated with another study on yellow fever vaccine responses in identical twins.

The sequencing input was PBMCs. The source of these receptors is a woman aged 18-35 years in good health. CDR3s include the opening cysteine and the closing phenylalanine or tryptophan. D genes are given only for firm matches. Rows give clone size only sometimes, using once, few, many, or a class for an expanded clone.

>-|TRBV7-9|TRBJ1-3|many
TGTGCCAGCAGCCACGGTAGTACTGGAAACACCATATATTTT
CASSHGSTGNTIYF
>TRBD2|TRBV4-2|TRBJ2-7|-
TGTGCCAGCAGCCAGGGGACTAGCGGTTCAGAGGTCCACGAGCAGTACTTC
CASSQGTSGSEVHEQYF
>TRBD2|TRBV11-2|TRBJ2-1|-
TGTGCCAGCAGCAATAGCGGGGTGCCATACAATGAGCAGTTCTTC
CASSNSGVPYNEQFF
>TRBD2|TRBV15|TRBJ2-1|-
TGTGCCACCAGCAGAGATCGGCTAGCGGGAGCTGACAATGAGCAGTTCTTC
CATSRDRLAGADNEQFF
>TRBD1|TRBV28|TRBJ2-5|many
TGTGCCAGCAGTTTACCCGGGACAGAGCAAGAGACCCAGTACTTC
CASSLPGTEQETQYF
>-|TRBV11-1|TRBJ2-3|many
TGTGCCAGCAGCCCCCTCCTCACAGATACGCAGTATTTT
CASSPLLTDTQYF
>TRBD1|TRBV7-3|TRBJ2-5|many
TGTGCCAGCAGCTCGGGACAGGGGGGAGAGACCCAGTACTTC
CASSSGQGGETQYF
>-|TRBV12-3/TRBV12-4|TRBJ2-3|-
TGTGCCAGCAGCCCCTTTGGGATTCTAAGCACAGATACGCAGTATTTT
CASSPFGILSTDTQYF
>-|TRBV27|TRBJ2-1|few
TGTGCCAGCAGTTTAAAGGGGCGGGGGCCGAGCTCCTACAATGAGCAGTTCTTC
CASSLKGRGPSSYNEQFF
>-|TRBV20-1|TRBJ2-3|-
TGCAGTGCTAGAACTCCACATACGACCATGGGTGGAAATACGCAGTATTTT
CSARTPHTTMGGNTQYF
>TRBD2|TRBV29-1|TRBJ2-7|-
TGCAGCGTTGAAGCCCTCGAGCGGGGGCGTTCCTACGAGCAGTACTTC
CSVEALERGRSYEQYF
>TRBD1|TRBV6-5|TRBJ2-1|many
TGTGCCAGCAGTTCGACAGGGGGGAATGAGCAGTTCTTC
CASSSTGGNEQFF
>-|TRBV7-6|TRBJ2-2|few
TGTGCCAGCAGCTTACCCATCAACACCGGGGAGCTGTTTTTT
CASSLPINTGELFF
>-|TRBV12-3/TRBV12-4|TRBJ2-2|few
TGTGCCAGCAGGGGCAGGGGCATCGGGGAGCTGTTTTTT
CASRGRGIGELFF
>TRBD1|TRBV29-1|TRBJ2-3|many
TGCAGCGTTGAGAAGGACAGGGGGGGAGATACGCAGTATTTT
CSVEKDRGGDTQYF
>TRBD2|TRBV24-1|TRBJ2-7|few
TGTGCCGCCGGGGGGGAAACCTACGAGCAGTACTTC
CAAGGETYEQYF
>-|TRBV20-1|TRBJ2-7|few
TGCAGTGCTAATTTAGCGACCGGCCCCCACTCCTACGAGCAGTACTTC
CSANLATGPHSYEQYF
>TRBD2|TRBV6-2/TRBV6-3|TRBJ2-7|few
TGTGCCAGCAGTTATCCGACTAGCGGGAACTACGAGCAGTACTTC
CASSYPTSGNYEQYF
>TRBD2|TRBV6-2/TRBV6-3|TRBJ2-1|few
TGTGCCAGCAGTTGGGGACTAGCGATCGAAAATGAGCAGTTCTTC
CASSWGLAIENEQFF
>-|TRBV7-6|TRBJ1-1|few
TGTGCCAGCAGACAGGGATTGAACACTGAAGCTTTCTTT
CASRQGLNTEAFF